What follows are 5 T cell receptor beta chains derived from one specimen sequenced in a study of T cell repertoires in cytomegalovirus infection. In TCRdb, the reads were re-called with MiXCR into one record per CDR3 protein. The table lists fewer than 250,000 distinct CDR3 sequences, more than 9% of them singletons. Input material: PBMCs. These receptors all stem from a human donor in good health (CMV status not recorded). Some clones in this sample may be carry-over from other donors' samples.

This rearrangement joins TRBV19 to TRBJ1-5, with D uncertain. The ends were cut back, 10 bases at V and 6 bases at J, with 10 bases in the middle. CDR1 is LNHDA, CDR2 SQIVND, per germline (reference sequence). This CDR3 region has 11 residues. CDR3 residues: CATGNSQPQHF. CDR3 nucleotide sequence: TGTGCCACCGGGAACAGTCAGCCCCAGCATTTT.

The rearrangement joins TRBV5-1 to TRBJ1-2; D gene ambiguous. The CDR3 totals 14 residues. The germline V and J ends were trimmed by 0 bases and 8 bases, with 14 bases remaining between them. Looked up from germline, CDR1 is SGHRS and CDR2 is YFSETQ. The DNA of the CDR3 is TGCGCCAGCAGCTTGGGTGCTGGGGAGGGCGGCTACACCTTC. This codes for CASSLGAGEGGYTF.

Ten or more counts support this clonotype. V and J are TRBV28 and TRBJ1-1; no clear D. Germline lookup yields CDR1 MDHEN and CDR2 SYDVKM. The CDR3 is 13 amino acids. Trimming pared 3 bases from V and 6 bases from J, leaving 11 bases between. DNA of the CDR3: TGTGCCAGCAGTTTCACTAGAACAGCTGAAGCTTTCTTT. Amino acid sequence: CASSFTRTAEAFF.

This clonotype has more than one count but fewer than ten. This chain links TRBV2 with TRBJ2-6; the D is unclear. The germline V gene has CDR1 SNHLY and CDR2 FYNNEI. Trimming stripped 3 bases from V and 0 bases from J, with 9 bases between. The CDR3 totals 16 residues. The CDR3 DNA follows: TGTGCCAGCAGTGACAGAGAACCCTCTGGGGCCAACGTCCTGACTTTC. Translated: CASSDREPSGANVLTF.

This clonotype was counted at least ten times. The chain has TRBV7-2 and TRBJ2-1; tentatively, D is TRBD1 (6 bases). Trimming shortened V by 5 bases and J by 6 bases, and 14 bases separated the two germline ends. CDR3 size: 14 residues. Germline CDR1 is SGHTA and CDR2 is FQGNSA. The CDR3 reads CASSRIRTVNEQFF. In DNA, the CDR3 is TGTGCCAGCAGCCGAATCAGGACAGTCAATGAGCAGTTCTTC.